Sequencing of this T cell receptor beta chain was carried out in a study of kidney transplant recipient with SARS-CoV-2 infection. CDR1 is MNHEY, CDR2 SVGAGI, per germline. The CDR3 consists of 14 residues. Each CDR3 protein is one row after TCRdb ran MiXCR on the reads. This table has 200,000 to 300,000 distinct CDR3 sequences, around 26% appearing once. Comment on this clonotype: The junction departs from germline at one end; a sequencing error may be responsible.

This chain links TRBV6-5 with TRBJ1-4; no reliable D call. This TCR came from a male patient aged 30 to 39 who had COVID-19 and was a kidney transplant recipient. The graft donor may have given rise to some T cells. This sample comprised a blood sample, obtained at baseline and on day 111 from a kidney transplant recipient. Here the CDR3 DNA reads TGTGCCGGCAGTTCTCTCCGGGCTAATGAGAAACTGTTTTTT. Amino acid sequence: CAGSSLRANEKLFF.